A selection of T cell receptor beta chains follows, all from one sample in a study of cytomegalovirus exposure and HLA in healthy donors. Assay used: immunoSEQ multiplex PCR; TCRdb lists only in-frame clones, some missing. Of more than 90,000 clones detected, around 80% appear once; the ten largest clones hold approximately 0.8%. Sequenced material: PBMCs. The receptors come from a woman aged 60-70 years in good health and CMV-seronegative. CDR3s include the opening cysteine and the closing phenylalanine or tryptophan. A D gene is named only where the DNA matches it firmly. Rows give clone size only sometimes, using once, few, many, or a class for an expanded clone.

J gene: TRBJ2-6
clone size: NA
V gene: TRBV7-8
D gene: NA
CDR3 DNA: TGTGCCAGCAGCGAGAGACAGGATCCCAGCTCTGGGGCCAACGTCCTGACTTTC
CDR3 protein: CASSERQDPSSGANVLTF

J gene: TRBJ2-5
clone size: NA
V gene: TRBV7-2
D gene: NA
CDR3 DNA: TGTGCCAGCAGCTTCCGGCGGGAGACCCAGTACTTC
CDR3 protein: CASSFRRETQYF

J gene: TRBJ1-2
clone size: NA
V gene: TRBV2
D gene: TRBD1
CDR3 DNA: TGTGCCAGCCAGGGGGCGGGGGACCGCGGCTATGGCTACACCTTC
CDR3 protein: CASQGAGDRGYGYTF

J gene: TRBJ2-1
clone size: few
V gene: TRBV5-6
D gene: NA
CDR3 DNA: TGTGCCAGCAGCTTGGCCGGGCAGGGGCCTATCAATGAGCAGTTCTTC
CDR3 protein: CASSLAGQGPINEQFF

J gene: TRBJ1-4
clone size: once
V gene: TRBV6-5
D gene: TRBD1
CDR3 DNA: TGTGCCAGCAGACCCGACAGGGCTGTAGATGAAAAACTGTTTTTT
CDR3 protein: CASRPDRAVDEKLFF

J gene: TRBJ2-2
clone size: NA
V gene: TRBV5-4
D gene: NA
CDR3 DNA: TGTGCCAGCAGCTCCCCGACTACCAACACCGGGGAGCTGTTTTTT
CDR3 protein: CASSSPTTNTGELFF

J gene: TRBJ1-1
clone size: NA
V gene: TRBV6-5
D gene: NA
CDR3 DNA: TGTGCCAGCAGTTATCGGACAGCGACAGTCCTCACTGAAGCTTTCTTT
CDR3 protein: CASSYRTATVLTEAFF

J gene: TRBJ1-6
clone size: few
V gene: TRBV6-5
D gene: NA
CDR3 DNA: TGTGCCAGCAGTAAAGGACAGTGGGTAAATTCACCCCTCCACTTT
CDR3 protein: CASSKGQWVNSPLHF

J gene: TRBJ1-4
clone size: NA
V gene: TRBV5-8
D gene: TRBD1
CDR3 DNA: TGTGCCAGCAGCTTAGGGACAGGGAATGAAAAACTGTTTTTT
CDR3 protein: CASSLGTGNEKLFF

J gene: TRBJ2-1
clone size: NA
V gene: TRBV11-3
D gene: NA
CDR3 DNA: TGTGCCAGCAGCTTAGATCAGACGACTACGCAGTTCTTC
CDR3 protein: CASSLDQTTTQFF

J gene: TRBJ1-5
clone size: few
V gene: TRBV7-8
D gene: NA
CDR3 DNA: TGTGCCAGCAGCAGCGGCAGCCGACCAAATCAGCCCCAGCATTTT
CDR3 protein: CASSSGSRPNQPQHF

J gene: TRBJ1-1
clone size: NA
V gene: TRBV5-4
D gene: NA
CDR3 DNA: TGTGCCAGCAGTTTATTAGGGGGGGCAGAGGCTGAAGCTTTCTTT
CDR3 protein: CASSLLGGAEAEAFF

J gene: TRBJ1-5
clone size: NA
V gene: TRBV7-2
D gene: NA
CDR3 DNA: TGTGCCAGCAGCTCCCGGCTCCAGGTTCAGGGTGGCAATCAGCCCCAGCATTTT
CDR3 protein: CASSSRLQVQGGNQPQHF

J gene: TRBJ2-2
clone size: NA
V gene: TRBV7-2
D gene: NA
CDR3 DNA: TGTGCCAGCAGCTTCATACATGAGGGAACCGGGGAGCTGTTTTTT
CDR3 protein: CASSFIHEGTGELFF

J gene: TRBJ1-6
clone size: once
V gene: TRBV5-6
D gene: TRBD1
CDR3 DNA: TGTGCCAGCAGCCCTGGATTTCGGGACAGGGCCCATAATTCACCCCTCCACTTT
CDR3 protein: CASSPGFRDRAHNSPLHF

J gene: TRBJ2-7
clone size: few
V gene: TRBV23-1
D gene: TRBD1
CDR3 DNA: TGCGCCAGCAGTCACAGGGACAGATACGAGCAGTACTTC
CDR3 protein: CASSHRDRYEQYF

J gene: TRBJ1-2
clone size: NA
V gene: TRBV27
D gene: NA
CDR3 DNA: TGTGCCAGCAGGACGGGGGTCCATGGCTACACCTTC
CDR3 protein: CASRTGVHGYTF

J gene: TRBJ2-1
clone size: NA
V gene: TRBV10-3
D gene: NA
CDR3 DNA: TGTGCCATCAGTGACTCCAGGGAAATGCCAGTAAATGAGCAGTTCTTC
CDR3 protein: CAISDSREMPVNEQFF

J gene: TRBJ1-1
clone size: NA
V gene: TRBV18
D gene: TRBD1
CDR3 DNA: TGTGCCAGCTCACCACCGGAGGGGGCAGTCACTGAAGCTTTCTTT
CDR3 protein: CASSPPEGAVTEAFF

J gene: TRBJ1-2
clone size: NA
V gene: TRBV6-5
D gene: NA
CDR3 DNA: TGTGCCAGCAGTTATCGGACTGGCGGCTACACCTTC
CDR3 protein: CASSYRTGGYTF

J gene: TRBJ1-2
clone size: NA
V gene: TRBV5-4
D gene: TRBD1
CDR3 DNA: TGTGCCAGCAGCCCGACAGGGGCTCGATACTATGGCTACACCTTC
CDR3 protein: CASSPTGARYYGYTF

J gene: TRBJ1-4
clone size: NA
V gene: TRBV7-8
D gene: NA
CDR3 DNA: TGTGCCAGCAGCCGGGCGGGGGAAGAAAAACTGTTTTTT
CDR3 protein: CASSRAGEEKLFF

J gene: TRBJ2-3
clone size: NA
V gene: TRBV5-6
D gene: TRBD2
CDR3 DNA: TGTGCCAGCAGCCCGGGACTAGCGCAGGGGGGGCTGGACACAGATACGCAGTATTTT
CDR3 protein: CASSPGLAQGGLDTDTQYF

J gene: TRBJ2-7
clone size: NA
V gene: TRBV6-6
D gene: NA
CDR3 DNA: TGTGCCAGCAGTTTTGGCGGGGCAGACTACGAGCAGTACTTC
CDR3 protein: CASSFGGADYEQYF

J gene: TRBJ2-3
clone size: NA
V gene: TRBV13
D gene: NA
CDR3 DNA: TGTGCCAGCAGCTCCGCCGGGGGCACAGATACGCAGTATTTT
CDR3 protein: CASSSAGGTDTQYF

J gene: TRBJ1-1
clone size: NA
V gene: TRBV5-1
D gene: NA
CDR3 DNA: TGCGCCAGCAGCTTTTGGGGCAATGAAGCTTTCTTT
CDR3 protein: CASSFWGNEAFF

J gene: TRBJ2-7
clone size: NA
V gene: TRBV27
D gene: TRBD1
CDR3 DNA: TGTGCCAGCAGTTATCAGGGGGCGTACGAACAGTACTTC
CDR3 protein: CASSYQGAYEQYF

J gene: TRBJ2-7
clone size: NA
V gene: TRBV7-8
D gene: TRBD1
CDR3 DNA: TGTGCCAGCAGCTTAGGAACGACCGGGACAGGGAGCTCCTACGAGCAGTACTTC
CDR3 protein: CASSLGTTGTGSSYEQYF

J gene: TRBJ1-2
clone size: NA
V gene: TRBV4-3
D gene: NA
CDR3 DNA: TGCGCCAGCAGCCCCACAGCCTCCTTCTATGGCTACACCTTC
CDR3 protein: CASSPTASFYGYTF

J gene: TRBJ2-7
clone size: NA
V gene: TRBV7-2
D gene: NA
CDR3 DNA: TGTGCCAGCAGCTTTTCCGGCTCCTACGAGCAGTACTTC
CDR3 protein: CASSFSGSYEQYF

J gene: TRBJ1-3
clone size: once
V gene: TRBV28
D gene: NA
CDR3 DNA: TGTGCCAGCAGCCGTAGTGAAGGAGGGACCGGAAACACCATATATTTT
CDR3 protein: CASSRSEGGTGNTIYF

J gene: TRBJ2-1
clone size: NA
V gene: TRBV11-3
D gene: TRBD2
CDR3 DNA: TGTGCCAGCAGCTTAGGGACTAGCGGGGGCCCCCTAGGAATGGAGCAGTTCTTC
CDR3 protein: CASSLGTSGGPLGMEQFF

J gene: TRBJ1-1
clone size: NA
V gene: TRBV7-8
D gene: NA
CDR3 DNA: TGTGCCAGCAGCTTAATCGGTCCTGTTGGGAACACTGAAGCTTTCTTT
CDR3 protein: CASSLIGPVGNTEAFF

J gene: TRBJ1-6
clone size: NA
V gene: TRBV7-2
D gene: TRBD1
CDR3 DNA: TGTGCCAGCAGCTCACCGGGACAGTCCGTGTCACCCCTCCACTTT
CDR3 protein: CASSSPGQSVSPLHF

J gene: TRBJ1-2
clone size: NA
V gene: TRBV2
D gene: NA
CDR3 DNA: TGTGCCAGCAGTGAAGCGGGACTGCCAATGGATGGCTACACCTTC
CDR3 protein: CASSEAGLPMDGYTF

J gene: TRBJ2-7
clone size: NA
V gene: TRBV10-1
D gene: TRBD2
CDR3 DNA: TGCGCCAGCAGTACTGGACTAGCGGGAACCTACGGGCAGTACTTC
CDR3 protein: CASSTGLAGTYGQYF